The rows below give T cell receptor beta chains drawn from one sample of a study of tumor-infiltrating lymphocytes in localized non-small cell lung cancer. Generated by immunoSEQ multiplex PCR, the TCRdb table keeps only in-frame clones and is missing some. The sample records 13,000 to 15,000 clones, roughly 70% being singletons. Material: uninvolved lung tissue not adjacent to the tumor. These TCRs come from a human donor with non-small cell lung cancer. The CDR3 runs from the conserved cysteine through the conserved F or W. The D gene is left open where the match is weak. Expanded clones are given a class, and other clones once, few, many or no size at all.

TRBV19	-	TRBJ2-5	TRBD1	CASSWDSRTQETQYF	TGTGCCAGTAGCTGGGACAGCCGTACCCAAGAGACCCAGTACTTC
TRBV5-6	-	TRBJ1-1	-	CASSPYRVVNTEAFF	TGTGCCAGCAGCCCGTACAGGGTGGTGAACACTGAAGCTTTCTTT
TRBV7-2	-	TRBJ1-1	-	CASRPLSPGNTEAFF	TGTGCCAGCAGACCATTGAGTCCGGGGAACACTGAAGCTTTCTTT
TRBV4-3	-	TRBJ2-7	TRBD1	CASRFSATGESYEQYF	TGCGCCAGCAGGTTCAGCGCGACAGGGGAGTCCTACGAGCAGTACTTC
TRBV11-2	-	TRBJ1-5	-	CASSLSGRNQPQHF	TGTGCCAGCAGCTTATCGGGGCGCAATCAGCCCCAGCATTTT
TRBV15	-	TRBJ1-3	-	CATSRDRGSSGNTIYF	TGTGCCACCAGCAGAGATCGCGGCAGCTCTGGAAACACCATATATTTT
TRBV28	-	TRBJ2-2	-	CASSLYFSSISGELFF	TGTGCCAGCAGTTTGTACTTCTCCTCCATTTCCGGGGAGCTGTTTTTT
TRBV7-3	few	TRBJ2-3	TRBD1	CASSLQGASDTQYF	TGTGCCAGCAGCCTACAGGGGGCATCAGATACGCAGTATTTT
TRBV5-4	-	TRBJ2-7	-	CASSLDGLYEQYF	TGTGCCAGCAGTCTGGACGGCCTCTACGAGCAGTACTTC
TRBV30	-	TRBJ2-7	TRBD2	CAWASGLAGVASYEQYF	TGTGCCTGGGCCTCGGGACTAGCGGGAGTAGCCTCCTACGAGCAGTACTTC
TRBV14	-	TRBJ1-1	TRBD1	CASSPLGTARNTEAFF	TGTGCCAGCAGCCCTCTAGGGACAGCAAGAAACACTGAAGCTTTCTTT
TRBV2	-	TRBJ2-3	-	CASSSQPGQLTDTQYF	TGTGCCAGCAGTTCCCAACCGGGACAACTCACAGATACGCAGTATTTT
TRBV5-6	-	TRBJ2-3	TRBD2	CASSSYGLAGDTDTQYF	TGTGCCAGCAGCTCCTACGGACTAGCGGGGGATACAGATACGCAGTATTTT
TRBV29-1	few	TRBJ2-1	TRBD2	CSVETSGSFGIYNEQFF	TGCAGCGTTGAGACTAGCGGGAGTTTTGGGATCTACAATGAGCAGTTCTTC
TRBV10-1	few	TRBJ2-3	TRBD2	CASSTTSVPDTQYF	TGCGCCAGCAGTACGACTAGCGTGCCAGATACGCAGTATTTT
TRBV2	-	TRBJ1-1	-	CASSSSQGGTEAFF	TGTGCCAGCAGTTCATCACAGGGAGGCACTGAAGCTTTCTTT
TRBV30	once	TRBJ2-7	TRBD1	CAWSPPGGDRAYEQYF	TGTGCCTGGAGCCCACCTGGGGGGGACAGGGCCTACGAGCAGTACTTC
TRBV9	-	TRBJ2-2	TRBD2	CASSVLAGTGELFF	TGTGCCAGCAGCGTGCTAGCGGGAACCGGGGAGCTGTTTTTT
TRBV29-1	-	TRBJ2-1	-	CSVEAGAYNEQFF	TGCAGCGTTGAAGCGGGAGCCTACAATGAGCAGTTCTTC
TRBV30	-	TRBJ1-4	-	CAWTLGEKLFF	TGTGCCTGGACCCTGGGTGAAAAACTGTTTTTT
TRBV5-1	-	TRBJ2-5	-	CASSLTSGNQETQYF	TGCGCCAGCAGCTTGACCAGCGGAAACCAAGAGACCCAGTACTTC
TRBV7-8	-	TRBJ1-2	-	CASSLDRRQSYGYTF	TGTGCCAGCAGCTTAGATAGAAGACAGTCCTATGGCTACACCTTC
TRBV7-2	-	TRBJ1-1	-	CASSFGGLEAFF	TGTGCCAGCAGCTTCGGGGGCCTGGAGGCTTTCTTT
TRBV4-2	-	TRBJ2-2	TRBD1	CASSLRGTGEAGELFF	TGTGCCAGCAGCCTCCGCGGGACAGGGGAGGCCGGGGAGCTGTTTTTT
TRBV7-2	-	TRBJ2-1	-	CASTRAGQDYNEQFF	TGTGCCAGCACCAGGGCGGGACAAGATTACAATGAGCAGTTCTTC
TRBV9	-	TRBJ2-3	TRBD1	CASSPAGTGSHTQYF	TGTGCCAGCAGCCCCGCCGGGACAGGGTCTCATACGCAGTATTTT
TRBV30	few	TRBJ2-1	-	CAWRRGSYLNEQFF	TGTGCCTGGAGACGGGGGTCCTACCTCAATGAGCAGTTCTTC
TRBV18	once	TRBJ2-5	TRBD2	CASSPTAEAGGSYF	TGTGCCAGCTCACCGACAGCTGAAGCGGGAGGCTCCTACTTC
TRBV5-1	medium-sized	TRBJ1-2	TRBD1	CASSLGKQGVGYGYTF	TGCGCCAGCAGCTTGGGCAAGCAGGGGGTTGGCTATGGCTACACCTTC
TRBV28	-	TRBJ2-4	TRBD1	CASSPLTGLNIQYF	TGTGCCAGCAGTCCCCTGACAGGGTTGAACATTCAGTACTTC
TRBV19	once	TRBJ1-1	TRBD1	CASSHLDRHTEAFF	TGTGCCAGTAGTCACCTGGACAGGCACACTGAAGCTTTCTTT
TRBV7-3	-	TRBJ1-2	TRBD1	CASSPKGQGAGNYGYTF	TGTGCCAGCAGCCCAAAAGGACAGGGGGCGGGTAACTATGGCTACACCTTC
TRBV9	-	TRBJ1-1	-	CASARGSNTEAFF	TGTGCCAGCGCGAGGGGCAGCAACACTGAAGCTTTCTTT
TRBV6-5	-	TRBJ1-5	TRBD1	CASSSTDRAKFGPQHF	TGTGCCAGCAGTTCTACCGACAGGGCGAAATTTGGGCCCCAGCATTTT
TRBV7-3	-	TRBJ2-3	TRBD2	CASSPGLAGDWEDTQYF	TGTGCCAGCAGCCCGGGACTAGCGGGGGACTGGGAGGATACGCAGTATTTT
TRBV7-2	-	TRBJ2-7	-	CASSLDWSSYEQYF	TGTGCCAGCAGCTTAGATTGGAGCTCCTACGAGCAGTACTTC
TRBV6-1	-	TRBJ1-5	TRBD1	CASRADRVTGQPQHF	TGTGCCAGCAGGGCGGACAGGGTAACTGGTCAGCCCCAGCATTTT
TRBV5-1	few	TRBJ1-2	TRBD1	CASSTKQGNYGYTF	TGCGCCAGCAGCACCAAACAGGGGAACTATGGCTACACCTTC
TRBV28	-	TRBJ1-4	-	CASSLGPAPNEKLFF	TGTGCCAGCAGTTTAGGGCCAGCACCTAATGAAAAACTGTTTTTT
TRBV5-6	-	TRBJ1-1	-	CASSLVGRNTEAFF	TGTGCCAGCAGCTTGGTGGGGAGGAACACTGAAGCTTTCTTT
TRBV2	-	TRBJ2-5	-	CASSEMETQYF	TGTGCCAGCAGTGAAATGGAGACCCAGTACTTC
TRBV30	-	TRBJ1-1	-	CAWSGSGGTEAFF	TGTGCCTGGAGCGGGTCGGGAGGCACTGAAGCTTTCTTT
TRBV2	-	TRBJ1-1	-	CASRADGNTEAFF	TGTGCGTCCCGTGCGGATGGGAACACTGAAGCTTTCTTT
TRBV25-1	-	TRBJ2-2	-	CASSPRRPSAGELFF	TGTGCCAGCAGTCCCCGGAGGCCATCCGCGGGGGAGCTGTTTTTT
TRBV19	once	TRBJ2-1	-	CASTSWGGMGNEQFF	TGTGCCAGTACCTCCTGGGGGGGCATGGGCAATGAGCAGTTCTTC
TRBV7-2	few	TRBJ1-1	-	CASSALVGTEAFF	TGTGCCAGCAGCGCCTTGGTGGGGACTGAAGCTTTCTTT
TRBV6-6	-	TRBJ2-7	-	CASSYQGTRYSEQYF	TGTGCCAGCAGTTACCAGGGGACTCGCTACTCCGAGCAGTACTTC
TRBV29-1	-	TRBJ2-6	-	CSVGGAGAGANVLTF	TGCAGCGTCGGGGGTGCAGGTGCTGGGGCCAACGTCCTGACTTTC
TRBV5-1	-	TRBJ2-3	-	CASSLGRTTDTQYF	TGCGCCAGCAGCTTGGGACGAACCACAGATACGCAGTATTTT
TRBV5-1	medium-sized	TRBJ1-4	-	CASSLAEGRWGEKLFF	TGCGCCAGCAGCTTGGCCGAGGGACGGTGGGGTGAAAAACTGTTTTTT
TRBV4-1	once	TRBJ2-7	-	CASSQDRWGSYEQYF	TGCGCCAGCAGCCAAGATAGGTGGGGCTCCTACGAGCAGTACTTC
TRBV6-5	-	TRBJ1-2	-	CASSYLGARYYGYTF	TGTGCCAGCAGTTACTTGGGGGCCCGTTACTATGGCTACACCTTC
TRBV6-4	-	TRBJ1-5	TRBD1	CATGTGGNQPQHF	TGTGCCACCGGGACAGGGGGCAATCAGCCCCAGCATTTT
TRBV2	-	TRBJ2-3	-	CASSANSVGTDTQYF	TGTGCCAGCAGCGCAAATAGCGTGGGCACAGATACGCAGTATTTT
TRBV5-6	medium-sized	TRBJ2-2	-	CASSYGTGELFF	TGTGCCAGCAGCTACGGAACCGGGGAGCTGTTTTTT
TRBV5-4	-	TRBJ2-1	TRBD2	CASSLGGLAVNEQFF	TGTGCCAGCAGCTTGGGCGGGCTAGCGGTCAATGAGCAGTTCTTC
TRBV10-2	-	TRBJ2-2	TRBD1	CASSELGGLNTGELFF	TGCGCCAGCAGTGAACTAGGGGGCTTGAACACCGGGGAGCTGTTTTTT